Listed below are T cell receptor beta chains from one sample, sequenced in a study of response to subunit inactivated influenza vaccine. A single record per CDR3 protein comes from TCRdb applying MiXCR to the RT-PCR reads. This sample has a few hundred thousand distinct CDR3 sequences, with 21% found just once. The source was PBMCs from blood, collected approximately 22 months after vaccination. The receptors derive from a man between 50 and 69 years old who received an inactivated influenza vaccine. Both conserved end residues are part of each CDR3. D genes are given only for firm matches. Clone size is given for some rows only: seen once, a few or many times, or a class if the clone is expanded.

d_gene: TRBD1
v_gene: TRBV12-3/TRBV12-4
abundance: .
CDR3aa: CASSPGQGADTQYF

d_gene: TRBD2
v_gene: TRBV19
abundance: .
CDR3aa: CASSTRDREGTDTQYF

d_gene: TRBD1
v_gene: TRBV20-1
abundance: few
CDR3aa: CSARLPGGNNSPLHF

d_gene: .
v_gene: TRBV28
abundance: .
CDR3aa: CASRESGTNEKLFF

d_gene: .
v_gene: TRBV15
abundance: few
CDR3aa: CATSRDKGSGNTIYF

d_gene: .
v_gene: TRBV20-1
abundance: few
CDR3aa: CSAKSLASTYEQYF

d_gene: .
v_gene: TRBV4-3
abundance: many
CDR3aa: CASSQAGKRSYGYTF

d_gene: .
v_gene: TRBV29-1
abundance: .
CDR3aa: CSAQGSGNQPQHF

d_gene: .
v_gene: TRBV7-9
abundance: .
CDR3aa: CASSFLGGDNQPQHF

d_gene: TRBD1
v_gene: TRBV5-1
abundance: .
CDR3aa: CASSTGQTDTQYF

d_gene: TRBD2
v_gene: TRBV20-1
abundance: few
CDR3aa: CSASGLAGDDEQFF

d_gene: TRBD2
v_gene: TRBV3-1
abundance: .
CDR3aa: CASSQPIAGDTDTQYF

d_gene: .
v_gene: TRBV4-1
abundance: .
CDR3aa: CASSQGLADYQYF

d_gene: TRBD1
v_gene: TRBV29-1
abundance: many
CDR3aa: CSVETLGGTGGGYTF

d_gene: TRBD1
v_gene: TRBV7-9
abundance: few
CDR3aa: CASSLGTGHQPQHF

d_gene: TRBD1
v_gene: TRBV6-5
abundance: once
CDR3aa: CASSYLPGTAYNEQFF

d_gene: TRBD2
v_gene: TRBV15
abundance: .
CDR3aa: CATSSSWGGSSYEQYF

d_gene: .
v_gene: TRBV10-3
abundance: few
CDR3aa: CAIRNRDTNSEAFF

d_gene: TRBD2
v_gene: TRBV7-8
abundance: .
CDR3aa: CAATSGRLQETQYF

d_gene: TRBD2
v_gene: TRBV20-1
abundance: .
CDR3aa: CSASQSSGRRSTQYF

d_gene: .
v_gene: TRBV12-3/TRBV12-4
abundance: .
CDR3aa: CASTRGGLMNTEAFF

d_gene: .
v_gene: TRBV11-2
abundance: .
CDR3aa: CASSSTPEYEQYF

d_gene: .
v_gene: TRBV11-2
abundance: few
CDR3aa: CASSSGHPETQYF

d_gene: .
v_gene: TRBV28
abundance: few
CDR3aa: CASSAGASYSGNTIYF

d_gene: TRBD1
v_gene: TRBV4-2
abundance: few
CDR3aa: CASSQPTTGVESQYF

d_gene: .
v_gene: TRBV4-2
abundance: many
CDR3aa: CASSQSTQGNSPLHF

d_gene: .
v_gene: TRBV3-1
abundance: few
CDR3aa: CASSQDTRWDEKLFF

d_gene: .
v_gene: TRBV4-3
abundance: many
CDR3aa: CASSQAGGPYNSPLHF

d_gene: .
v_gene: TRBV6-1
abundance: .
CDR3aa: CASRLRTRPEAFF

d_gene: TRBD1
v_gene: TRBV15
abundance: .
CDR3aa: CATSSGTGNQPQHF

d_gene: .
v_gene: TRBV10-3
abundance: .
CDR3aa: CAISRQEGKNYGYTF

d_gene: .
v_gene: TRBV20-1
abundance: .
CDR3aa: CSARGGGAIDEQYF

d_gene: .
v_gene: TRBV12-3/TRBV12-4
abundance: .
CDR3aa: CASSPADRNYGYTF

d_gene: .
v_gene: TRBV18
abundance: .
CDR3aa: CASSPPGALAKNIQYF

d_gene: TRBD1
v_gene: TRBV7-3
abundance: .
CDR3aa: CASSYIIGTASYGYTF

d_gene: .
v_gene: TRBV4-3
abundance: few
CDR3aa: CASSQLDRQETQYF

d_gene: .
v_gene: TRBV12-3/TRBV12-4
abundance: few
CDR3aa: CASSWGNYGYTF

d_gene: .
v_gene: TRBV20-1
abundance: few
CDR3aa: CSARDVGRLNTEAFF

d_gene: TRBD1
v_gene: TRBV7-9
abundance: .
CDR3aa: CASSLDTGVTEAFF

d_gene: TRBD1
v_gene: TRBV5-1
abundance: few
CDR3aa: CASSLESGGIPIYGYTF

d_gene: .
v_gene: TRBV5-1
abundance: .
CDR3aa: CASSLGTGPNTEAFF

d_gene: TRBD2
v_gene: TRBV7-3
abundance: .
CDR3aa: CASSLTLGLAVGGELFF